A selection of T cell receptor beta chains follows, all from one sample in a study of cytomegalovirus exposure and HLA in healthy donors. TCRdb's copy holds only in-frame clones and misses some; the assay was immunoSEQ multiplex PCR. The sample lists roughly 220,000 clones, roughly four fifths seen once, with 2.7% in the top ten. Sequenced: PBMCs. Receptors were obtained from a woman aged 40 to 49 in good health and CMV-seronegative. Each CDR3 is given with its conserved first and last residue. D genes are given only for firm matches. Clone size is stated in some rows and not others, as once, few, many or a class when expanded.

clone_size,j_call,d_call,v_call,cdr3_nt,cdr3_aa
-,TRBJ2-7,TRBD2,TRBV5-4,TGTGCCAGCAGCTTCGGGGAACTAGCGGGGTTAGGCGAGCAGTACTTC,CASSFGELAGLGEQYF
once,TRBJ2-7,-,TRBV27,TGTGCCAGCAGTTTATCAAGGGAGAGAAACGAGCAGTACTTC,CASSLSRERNEQYF
-,TRBJ2-6,TRBD1,TRBV28,TGTGCCAGCAGGGGACAGGGGGTCCCCTCTGGGGCCAACGTCCTGACTTTC,CASRGQGVPSGANVLTF
few,TRBJ1-1,-,TRBV19,TGTGCCAGTAGTATGTTAACTGAAGCTTTCTTT,CASSMLTEAFF
once,TRBJ2-7,TRBD1,TRBV4-1,TGCGCCAGCAGCCCCCGAGGGACAGACAAGAGGGAGCAGTACTTC,CASSPRGTDKREQYF
-,TRBJ2-6,-,TRBV2,TGTGCCAGCAGTGGACACTCTGGGGCCAACGTCCTGACTTTC,CASSGHSGANVLTF
few,TRBJ1-1,-,TRBV29-1,TGCAGCGCCGTGGGACAGAACACTGAAGCTTTCTTT,CSAVGQNTEAFF
-,TRBJ2-1,TRBD2,TRBV5-1,TGCGCCAGCAGCTTGGCCGTCGGTAGCGGGAGTCTATACAATACATACAATGAGCAGTTCTTC,CASSLAVGSGSLYNTYNEQFF
-,TRBJ2-5,TRBD1,TRBV18,TGTGCCAGCTCACCGGGGACAGCTGTGACCCAGTACTTC,CASSPGTAVTQYF
-,TRBJ2-5,TRBD2,TRBV5-1,TGCGCCAGCAGCTACCTAGCGGGGCAAGAGACCCAGTACTTC,CASSYLAGQETQYF
once,TRBJ2-2,-,TRBV27,TGTGCCAGCAGTTTATACCGACGGGGGACCGGGGAGCTGTTTTTT,CASSLYRRGTGELFF
few,TRBJ2-1,-,TRBV6-5,TGTGCCAGCAGTTACGAAGCAGGGGGGTCCTACAATGAGCAGTTCTTC,CASSYEAGGSYNEQFF
once,TRBJ1-5,-,TRBV5-1,TGCGCCAGCAGCTTGACAACGAATCAGCCCCAGCATTTT,CASSLTTNQPQHF
-,TRBJ1-1,TRBD1,TRBV5-5,TGTGCCAGCAGCTTCCGGACAGGGCTCATGAACACTGAAGCTTTCTTT,CASSFRTGLMNTEAFF
-,TRBJ2-7,TRBD2,TRBV27,TGTGCCAGCAGTTATGGGACTAGCTACGAGCAGTACTTC,CASSYGTSYEQYF
-,TRBJ2-1,-,TRBV19,TGTGCCACCGACCCAGGGTACGGCTCCTACAATGAGCAGTTCTTC,CATDPGYGSYNEQFF
once,TRBJ1-2,-,TRBV2,TGTGCCAGCAGTGCCGGGTTCGGCTACACCTTC,CASSAGFGYTF
few,TRBJ2-7,TRBD1,TRBV4-1,TGCGCCAGCAGCCATCCCTTGGGAGGACAGGGTCACCACGAGCAGTACTTC,CASSHPLGGQGHHEQYF
-,TRBJ1-4,-,TRBV7-2,TGTGCCAGCAGCTTATCACAGGCAACTAATGAAAAACTGTTTTTT,CASSLSQATNEKLFF
once,TRBJ2-3,TRBD2,TRBV7-9,TGTGCCAGCAGCTCTCGATTAGCGGGAGTTCCAGATACGCAGTATTTT,CASSSRLAGVPDTQYF
-,TRBJ2-1,-,TRBV12-1,TGTGCCAGCAGCCCCCGCAGGAGGACCGCGAGCCCTTACAATGAGCAGTTCTTC,CASSPRRRTASPYNEQFF
once,TRBJ1-2,-,TRBV4-1,TGCGCCAGCAGCCAAAAACAGGGTATTTACGGCTACACCTTC,CASSQKQGIYGYTF
-,TRBJ1-3,-,TRBV9,TGTGCCAGCACGAGGGGGATCTCTGGAAACACCATATATTTT,CASTRGISGNTIYF
-,TRBJ2-2,-,TRBV30,TGTGCCTGGAGCGGTGGAGGGCCGAACACCGGGGAGCTGTTTTTT,CAWSGGGPNTGELFF
-,TRBJ2-1,-,TRBV9,TGTGCCAGCAGCGGGGTAGGGGCGCCTGTCATCAATGAGCAGTTCTTC,CASSGVGAPVINEQFF
once,TRBJ2-7,TRBD2,TRBV7-2,TGTGCCAGCAGCTTAGTTATCAAATCGGGAGGGCCCTACGAGCAGTACTTC,CASSLVIKSGGPYEQYF
-,TRBJ2-1,-,TRBV7-9,TGTGCCAGCAACCCTCCTCCCCCATGGCATGAGCAGTTCTTC,CASNPPPPWHEQFF
-,TRBJ1-5,TRBD1,TRBV2,TGTGCCAGCACCGGACAGGGGTCCAATCAGCCCCAGCATTTT,CASTGQGSNQPQHF
-,TRBJ1-1,-,TRBV7-8,TGTGCCAGCAGCTTAAGAAATCTAGAAGCTTTCTTT,CASSLRNLEAFF
few,TRBJ2-1,-,TRBV6-6,TGTGCCAGCAGTTGGCAAGAACAGGCATGGCAGTTCTTC,CASSWQEQAWQFF
-,TRBJ2-6,TRBD1,TRBV7-9,TGTGCCAGCACCAACAGGGGAACCAACGTCCTGACTTTC,CASTNRGTNVLTF
once,TRBJ1-1,TRBD1,TRBV5-1,TGCGCCAGCAGCTTGGTTAGGGGGCCTGAAGCTTTCTTT,CASSLVRGPEAFF
-,TRBJ1-2,TRBD1,TRBV5-6,TGTGCCAGCAGCCCCGGACAGGGGAGGAAAAGCTACACCTTC,CASSPGQGRKSYTF
-,TRBJ2-4,TRBD2,TRBV18,TGTGCCAGCTCACCATCGGGGGGTCAGTACTTC,CASSPSGGQYF
-,TRBJ2-1,TRBD2,TRBV4-1,TGCGCCAGCAGCCAAGATCGGCTAGCGGAATACAATGAGCAGTTCTTC,CASSQDRLAEYNEQFF
-,TRBJ2-7,TRBD1,TRBV6-6,TGTGCCAGCAGCTCCAAGGACAGGGCAACCTACGAGCAGTACTTC,CASSSKDRATYEQYF
-,TRBJ1-4,-,TRBV11-2,TGTGCCAGCAGCTTAGGGGGCCCCCGAAATGAAAAACTGTTTTTT,CASSLGGPRNEKLFF
-,TRBJ2-3,-,TRBV27,TGTGCCAGCAGCCCTCTCCCCCCAATACGAGGAACCAGAACAGATACGCAGTATTTT,CASSPLPPIRGTRTDTQYF
-,TRBJ2-2,-,TRBV7-7,TGTGCCAGCAGCTCGGTAAACACCGGGGAGCTGTTTTTT,CASSSVNTGELFF
-,TRBJ1-1,TRBD1,TRBV19,TGTGCCAGTAGTATCGGGACAGCGAACACTGAAGCTTTCTTT,CASSIGTANTEAFF
-,TRBJ1-5,TRBD1,TRBV2,TGTGCCAGCAACTCTCCCGGGACAGGACCTAATCAGCCCCAGCATTTT,CASNSPGTGPNQPQHF
once,TRBJ2-1,-,TRBV5-1,TGCGCCAGCAGCTTGACCTTTGGGAGGCTGAACAATGAGCAGTTCTTC,CASSLTFGRLNNEQFF
few,TRBJ2-3,-,TRBV7-7,TGTGCCAGCAGCCGGAGCGGGAGCACAGATACGCAGTATTTT,CASSRSGSTDTQYF